Listed here are 17 T cell receptor beta chains from one sample, sequenced in a study of breast tumors, draining lymph nodes, adjacent tissues. Breast cancer patients provided tissue from their axillary draining lymph nodes. TCRdb processed the multiplex PCR reads anew with MiXCR; each CDR3 protein has one entry. The profile shows approximately 210,000 distinct CDR3 sequences, 34% of them singletons. The material sequenced was axillary lymph node tissue. Source of these receptors: a female donor with breast cancer. Some clones in this sample may be carry-over from other donors' samples.

This clonotype was observed many times. The chain carries TRBV6-7 and TRBJ1-6; D is uncertain. TRBV6-7 is assigned to the ORF class and has an uncertain function. The CDR3 covers 13 residues. V shed 0 bases and J shed 11 bases, with 8 bases lying between them. The CDR3 DNA is TGTGCCAGCAGTTACTCGGTGGTTCCACCCCTCCACTTT. Encoded protein: CASSYSVVPPLHF.

There are many counts of this clonotype. The CDR3 DNA is TGTGCCAGCAGTGAAGCGCTTCGGTACGAGCAGTACTTC. Amino acids: CASSEALRYEQYF. The rearrangement uses TRBV2 and TRBJ2-7; D not resolved. The germline V and J ends were trimmed by 0 bases and 4 bases, with 7 bases remaining between them. Germline CDR1 SNHLY, CDR2 FYNNEI. This CDR3 region has 13 residues.

This clonotype occurred many times. The junction does not match germline at one end; this may be a read error. This rearrangement joins TRBV6-6 to TRBJ2-7; D is perhaps TRBD1 or TRBD2 (5 bases each). The CDR3 totals 15 residues. CDR1 and CDR2 (germline): MNHNY, SVGAGI (reference sequence). This chain's CDR3 is CASSHSTGPAYEQYF. CDR3 coding DNA: TGTGCCAGCAGTCACTCGACGGGACCTGCCTACGAGCAGTACTTC.

This clonotype came up many times. The rearrangement uses TRBV5-5 and TRBJ1-3; the D is unclear. V dropped 0 bases and J dropped 4 bases, with 17 bases sitting between them. Germline-derived CDR1 and CDR2 are SGHKS and YYEKEE (reference sequence). This CDR3 comprises 17 residues. The CDR3 nucleotides read TGTGCCAGCAGCTTGGTCTTGGGAGAACCCGCCGGAAACACCATATATTTT. Translation gives CASSLVLGEPAGNTIYF.

This clonotype was detected many times. This rearrangement joins TRBV24-1 to TRBJ2-3; 7 nucleotides match TRBD2. This CDR3 contains 15 residues. Germline V CDR1 and CDR2: KGHDR, SFDVKD. Trimming at V came to 4 bases and at J to 3 bases, leaving 6 bases not matched to a gene. The CDR3 region is CATSDLTSATDTQYF. The CDR3 DNA sequence: TGTGCCACCAGTGACCTAACTAGCGCGACAGATACGCAGTATTTT.

About this clonotype itself: Given a much more abundant clone one base away, this may be a read error. This CDR3 fails to terminate in the conserved phenylalanine or tryptophan, so it likely reflects a read error. This chain uses TRBV20-1 with TRBJ2-1; no definite D call. The CDR3 has 10 residues. Between the trimmed V and J ends, which lost 4 bases and 7 bases, there was a span of 5 bases. Per germline, CDR1 DFQATT and CDR2 SNEGSKA (reference sequence). CDR3 protein: CSATGNEQFS. CDR3 bases: TGCAGTGCTACCGGTAATGAGCAGTTCTCC.

This clonotype was seen repeatedly, ten times or more. The chain carries TRBV29-1 and TRBJ1-3; perhaps TRBD1 as D (6 bases). Germline CDR1 and CDR2: SQVTM and ANQGSEA. The CDR3 contains 13 residues. V lost 4 bases, J lost 4 bases, and 11 bases lay in between. CDR3 in DNA: TGCAGCGTTGCTCTGGGGGCGGGAAACACCATATATTTT. It is translated as CSVALGAGNTIYF.

As concerns this clonotype: This may come from a read error, since a much larger clone is one base off. The chain links TRBV11-3 to TRBJ2-3; the D gene is possibly TRBD2 (6 bases). The V and J ends lost 5 bases and 1 base respectively, with 16 bases between them. The germline CDR1 and CDR2 sequences are SGHNT and YENEEA. This CDR3 is 16 amino acids long. CDR3 loop: CASSLHSGPRTDTQYF. The CDR3 DNA sequence: TGTGCCAGCAGCCTACATAGCGGCCCGCGCACAGATACGCAGTATTTT.

V usage is TRBV5-6 and J usage is TRBJ2-3; D remains ambiguous. The CDR3 has 13 amino acids. V was pared by 2 bases and J by 2 bases, with 6 bases between. Germline CDR1 and CDR2: SGHDT and YYEEEE. CDR3 in amino acids: CASSFLNTDTQYF. For the CDR3, the DNA is TGTGCCAGCAGCTTTCTCAACACAGATACGCAGTATTTT.

The rearrangement uses TRBV7-3 and TRBJ2-3; D is possibly TRBD2 (5 bases). From germline, CDR1 is SGHTA and CDR2 FQGTGA. CDR3 length equals 15 residues. The V end lost 2 bases, the J end lost 8 bases, and 17 bases lay between the germline ends. CDR3 bases: TGTGCCAGCAGCTTAGACGGGAACTCCTACGGTACGCAGTATTTT. This codes for CASSLDGNSYGTQYF.

On this clonotype itself: With a much larger clone just one base away, this may be a read error. The V and J genes are TRBV20-1 and TRBJ2-1; D may be TRBD2 (5 bases). The CDR3 covers 11 residues. From germline, CDR1 is DFQATT and CDR2 SNEGSKA (reference sequence). In nucleotides, the CDR3 is TGCAGTGCTAGTGACGCGGGTTTGCAGTCCTTC. It translates to CSASDAGLQSF.

This clonotype was observed many times. The rearrangement links TRBV12-3 or TRBV12-4 to TRBJ2-1; D is perhaps TRBD1 or TRBD2 (5 bases each). This CDR3 is built from 15 residues. Trimming left V 6 bases short and J 9 bases short, with 21 bases between. CDR3 sequence: CASSLRDLSNSEQFF. DNA of the CDR3: TGTGCCAGCAGCCTCCGGGACCTCTCAAACAGTGAGCAGTTCTTC.

On this clonotype itself: A read error may produce the germline difference seen at one junction end. J is TRBJ2-4 and V is TRBV5-1, with 9 bases matching TRBD1. The CDR3 runs to 15 residues. Per the germline V gene, CDR1 is SGHRS and CDR2 is YFSETQ. CDR3 nucleotides: TGCGCCGGCAGCTTACTAAGGACAGGGGAAAACATTCAGTACTTC. Its translation is CAGSLLRTGENIQYF.

The sample holds one count of this clonotype. The junction shows a germline mismatch at one end, possibly a read error. The chain joins TRBV7-3 to TRBJ2-5, with D possibly being TRBD1 or TRBD2 (6 bases each). CDR3 length equals 12 residues. CDR1 and CDR2 from the germline V gene are SGHTA and FQGTGA. This chain's CDR3 is CASSRGQGTQYF. The DNA of the CDR3 is TGCGCCAGCAGCCGGGGGCAAGGGACCCAGTACTTC.

This clonotype was seen many times. This sequence joins TRBV30 and TRBJ2-1, with no clear D. The CDR3 has 12 amino acids. The germline V and J ends were trimmed by 0 bases and 4 bases, with 4 bases remaining between them. Germline V gene sequence: CDR1 GTSNPN, CDR2 SVGIG (reference sequence). The CDR3 DNA is TGTGCCTGGAGTGTAGGTTACAATGAGCAGTTCTTC. Translated, it gives CAWSVGYNEQFF.

This clonotype was detected many times. The chain carries TRBV2 and TRBJ2-1, with D maybe TRBD1 (6 bases). V lost 6 bases and J 15 bases, leaving 15 bases between the germline ends. This CDR3 region has 11 residues. Germline CDR1 is SNHLY and CDR2 is FYNNEI. The CDR3: CASSVGTSPFF. The CDR3 DNA reads TGTGCCAGCAGCGTCGGGACATCTCCGTTCTTC.

A note on this clonotype: Because it lacks the conserved phenylalanine or tryptophan at the end, this CDR3 is likely a read error. The chain employs TRBV7-2 and TRBJ1-6; weak D call: TRBD1 (5 bases). Trimming shortened V by 4 bases and J by 3 bases, and 13 bases separated the two germline ends. The CDR3 has 16 residues. Germline assignment: CDR1 SGHTA and CDR2 FQGNSA. The CDR3 sequence is CASSSGTCRYNSPLHL. CDR3 bases: TGTGCCAGCAGCTCGGGGACCTGCCGCTATAATTCACCCCTCCACCTT.